The next 11 T cell receptor beta chains were all read from a single sample in a study of shared clonotypes between healthy human individuals. Repertoires were generated with immunoSEQ multiplex PCR, while TCRdb's copy carries only in-frame clones and drops some. This table holds about 730,000 clones, 72% found once. Sequenced input: memory CD4+ T cells sorted from blood. Documented subset: CD45RA-negative fraction. The receptor set was obtained from a woman in her thirties in good health.

This clone showed up just once. The gene calls are TRBV28 and TRBJ2-3; TRBD2 matches 13 bases. This CDR3 is 19 amino acids long. Germline values: CDR1 MDHEN, CDR2 SYDVKM. V was clipped by 2 bases and J by 0 bases; unmatched bases: 8. This CDR3 is CASSLNSAGLAGSTDTQYF. CDR3 DNA: TGTGCCAGCAGTTTAAATTCGGCGGGACTAGCGGGAAGCACAGATACGCAGTATTTT.

J is TRBJ1-1 and V is TRBV18; D gene unclear. The CDR3 covers 13 residues. Trimming removed 11 bases from V and 2 bases from J, with 15 bases in between. Germline CDR1 is KGHSH and CDR2 is LQKENI. The CDR3 DNA reads TGTGCCGCCTCCCACTCGGGTAACACTGAAGCTTTCTTT. It codes for CAASHSGNTEAFF.

The V and J genes are TRBV5-1 and TRBJ2-7; D is undetermined. V lost 1 base to trimming and J lost 0 bases, with 17 bases between them. Germline V lookup: CDR1 SGHRS, CDR2 YFSETQ. The CDR3 extends over 17 amino acids. The DNA for the CDR3 is TGCGCCAGCAGCTTGAGATTGAACTCCCTAAGCTCCTACGAGCAGTACTTC. Its protein is CASSLRLNSLSSYEQYF. The variable domain in full, with the rest retrieved from reference TRBV5-1 and TRBJ2-7, is KAGVTQTPRYLIKTRGQQVTLSCSPISGHRSVSWYQQTPGQGLQFLFEYFSETQRNKGNFPGRFSGRQFSNSRSEMNVSTLELGDSALYLCASSLRLNSLSSYEQYFGPGTRLTVT.

The chain employs TRBV5-1 and TRBJ1-3, with D unresolved. The V gene lost 0 bases and the J gene lost 0 bases, with 4 bases spanning the gap. CDR3 length: 14 residues. Germline CDR1 and CDR2: SGHRS and YFSETQ. The CDR3, as DNA: TGCGCCAGCAGCTTGGACACCTCTGGAAACACCATATATTTT. Protein product: CASSLDTSGNTIYF.

The count of this clone is one. The chain joins TRBV2 to TRBJ1-1; the D gene is possibly TRBD1 (6 bases). The germline V and J ends were trimmed by 6 bases and 3 bases, with 11 bases remaining between them. Germline CDR1 reads SNHLY; CDR2 reads FYNNEI. CDR3 size: 13 residues. CDR3 nucleotide sequence: TGTGCCAGCAGACAGGACAGTTACACTGAAGCTTTCTTT. Translating gives CASRQDSYTEAFF. The full variable domain, rest sourced from reference TRBV2 and TRBJ1-1, is EPEVTQTPSHQVTQMGQEVILRCVPISNHLYFYWYRQILGQKVEFLVSFYNNEISEKSEIFDDQFSVERPDGSNFTLKIRSTKLEDSAMYFCASRQDSYTEAFFGQGTRLTVV.

The chain joins TRBV27 to TRBJ1-2; 7 bases are shared with TRBD1. Germline CDR1 is MNHEY and CDR2 is SMNVEV (reference sequence). The CDR3 length is 12 residues. CDR3 DNA sequence: TGTCCCCAGGGACAGCCTAACTATGGCTACACCTTC. Amino acid sequence: CPQGQPNYGYTF.

J is TRBJ1-2 and V is TRBV30, with 7 bases matching TRBD1. J gave up 4 bases and V 2 bases, and 13 bases lay outside the gene matches. The length of the CDR3 is 16 residues. CDR1 is GTSNPN and CDR2 is SVGIG in the germline V gene (reference sequence). The CDR3 here is CAWSPMAIQGGYGYTF. As DNA, the CDR3 is TGTGCCTGGAGTCCGATGGCCATCCAGGGGGGCTATGGCTACACCTTC.

The chain links TRBV30 to TRBJ1-1; the D gene is possibly TRBD1 (6 bases). Trimming pared 2 bases from V and 11 bases from J, leaving 21 bases between. The CDR3 has 14 amino acids. Germline V gene lookup returns CDR1 GTSNPN and CDR2 SVGIG (reference sequence). In DNA form, the CDR3 reads TGTGCCTGGAGTCCTAACGGGGGCCTCAAAACGGCTTTCTTT. This translates into CAWSPNGGLKTAFF.

V and J are TRBV2 and TRBJ2-1; D ambiguous. V was cut by 10 bases and J by 1 base, with 14 bases left in between. Germline lookup yields CDR1 SNHLY and CDR2 FYNNEI. The CDR3 totals 14 residues. Here the CDR3 DNA reads TGTGCCACCAGGATCGATCGATCCTACAATGAGCAGTTCTTC. Residues: CATRIDRSYNEQFF.

The V and J genes are TRBV18 and TRBJ2-7; D remains ambiguous. V shed 3 bases and J shed 1 base, with 7 bases lying between them. This CDR3 has 13 residues. Germline V CDR1 and CDR2: KGHSH, LQKENI. The CDR3 sequence is CASSPPVSYEQYF. The CDR3 region has the DNA TGTGCCAGCTCACCCCCGGTGTCCTACGAGCAGTACTTC.

The genes are TRBV19 and TRBJ2-7, with 10 bases identical to TRBD2. Losses at the gene ends were 5 bases for V and 4 bases for J; bases not matched to a gene: 8. Germline assignment: CDR1 LNHDA and CDR2 SQIVND (reference sequence). This CDR3 is 15 amino acids long. CDR3 sequence (DNA): TGTGCCAGTAGTCCCAGCGGGAGGGCCTGGTACGAGCAGTACTTC. Protein product: CASSPSGRAWYEQYF.